This TCR beta chain was recovered during a study of type 1 and type 2 diabetes patients. Study-level background: Donors were type 1 diabetes, type 2 diabetes, or nondiabetic controls. The whole study generated around 19,000,000 paired-end reads. From PBMCs, CD4+ and CD8+ T cells were isolated by magnetic microbeads.

Amplification started from genomic DNA. The TCR beta CDR3 region was amplified using 30 forward and 13 reverse primers. TCRdb independently ran MiXCR on the multiplex PCR reads; one entry per CDR3 protein. The sample contains 270,000 or so distinct CDR3 sequences, 45% to 60% of which appear only once. This clonotype was observed a few times. Each participant gave approximately 10 milliliters of peripheral blood. Specimen: peripheral blood mononuclear cells (PBMCs). This clonotype originated in a man between 18 and 35 years old with type 2 diabetes.

The CDR3 is CASSKTGSYEQYF. The CDR3 nucleotides read TGTGCCAGCAGCAAGACCGGGAGCTACGAGCAGTACTTC. V is TRBV27 and J is TRBJ2-7, with a possible D match to TRBD2 (6 bases). The CDR3 has 13 residues. The V gene lost 6 bases and the J gene lost 3 bases, with 12 bases spanning the gap. Germline V gene lookup returns CDR1 MNHEY and CDR2 SMNVEV (reference sequence).